This T cell receptor (beta chain) derives from a study of shared clonotypes between healthy human individuals. Assay: immunoSEQ multiplex PCR; the TCRdb copy retains only in-frame clones and omits some. The sample yields around 1.5 million clones, under 99% seen once. V lost 9 bases, J lost 2 bases, and 13 bases lay in between. From germline, CDR1 is MDHEN and CDR2 SYDVKM. The length of the CDR3 is 13 residues. The specimen was naive CD4+ T cells sorted from blood. Noted subset: CD45RA+ positively selected. J is TRBJ1-2 and V is TRBV28, with a possible D match to TRBD1 (6 bases). The sequence was collected from a man between 25 and 39 years old in good health. The CDR3 DNA sequence: TGTGCCAGTTTACAGGGTGAAAACTATGGCTACACCTTC. The encoded protein is CASLQGENYGYTF.